A selection of T cell receptor beta chains follows, all from one sample in a study of blood T cell repertoires in COVID-19. TCRdb's table, derived via immunoSEQ multiplex PCR, lists solely in-frame clones and lacks some. The table lists approximately 320,000 clones, about 82% of them singletons, with 6% to 9% in the top ten. Sequencing input: peripheral blood. These receptors were collected from a human donor in a cohort sampled during active COVID-19. The CDR3 runs from the conserved cysteine through the conserved F or W. D genes are given only for firm matches. Size is omitted from some rows. Given values are once, few, many or a class for expanded clones.

D	V	size	J	DNA	CDR3
NA	TRBV2	many	TRBJ2-2	TGTGCCAGCAGTGAGGGACAAAACACCGGGGAGCTGTTTTTT	CASSEGQNTGELFF
NA	TRBV12-5	many	TRBJ2-2	TGTGCTAGTGGTTTGCGGCCGGGGGGCATCACCGGGGAGCTGTTTTTT	CASGLRPGGITGELFF
TRBD1	TRBV9	NA	TRBJ1-6	TGTGCCAGCAGTTTAGAGGGGGCCGAATCGCCCCTCCACTTT	CASSLEGAESPLHF
NA	TRBV2	NA	TRBJ2-7	TGTGCCAGCAGCAAAACAGGGCCGAGGAACTACGAGCAGTACTTC	CASSKTGPRNYEQYF
NA	TRBV28	NA	TRBJ1-4	TGTGCCAGCAGGGGGCCGGGGGGTGAAAAACTGTTTTTT	CASRGPGGEKLFF
TRBD1	TRBV6-5	NA	TRBJ2-2	TGTGCCAGCAGTTACGGGACAGCCAGGACCGGGGAGCTGTTTTTT	CASSYGTARTGELFF
NA	TRBV11-3	NA	TRBJ1-1	TGTGCCAGCAGCTTAGTTTTCCCTTATGAGACTGAAGCTTTCTTT	CASSLVFPYETEAFF
NA	TRBV6-1	NA	TRBJ1-6	TGTGCCAGCAGTGACAGGGGTAATTCACCCCTCCACTTT	CASSDRGNSPLHF
NA	TRBV5-1	once	TRBJ2-1	TGCGCCAGCAGCTTGATGCCAGAAAACAATGAGCAGTTCTTC	CASSLMPENNEQFF
TRBD1	TRBV10-3	NA	TRBJ2-5	TGTGCCATCAGTGGACGGACAGGGCTCCAAGAGACCCAGTACTTC	CAISGRTGLQETQYF
NA	TRBV12-3/TRBV12-4	NA	TRBJ1-1	TGTGCCAGCAGTTTAGCGGGGGGAACTGAAGCTTTCTTT	CASSLAGGTEAFF
TRBD2	TRBV6-5	NA	TRBJ2-1	TGTGCCAGCAGTTACGTCGGGGGGGCAGGCAATGAGCAGTTCTTC	CASSYVGGAGNEQFF
NA	TRBV2	NA	TRBJ1-2	TGTGCCAGCAGATACCTTGGGCCGTCCTATGGCTACACCTTC	CASRYLGPSYGYTF
TRBD1	TRBV24-1	NA	TRBJ1-2	TGTGCCACCAGCGCCGGGACAGGGATAGTTAACTATGGCTACACCTTC	CATSAGTGIVNYGYTF
TRBD2	TRBV24-1	few	TRBJ2-3	TGTGCCACCAGTGCCCCACGAGGGACTAGCGGAACAGATACGCAGTATTTT	CATSAPRGTSGTDTQYF
NA	TRBV6-1	NA	TRBJ1-2	TGTGCCAGCAGTGAAGCGGGGCCCTCCAGGGGAAGAGCGAATGGCTACACCTTC	CASSEAGPSRGRANGYTF
TRBD2	TRBV24-1	NA	TRBJ2-2	TGTGCCACCAGTGAACCCGTAGCGGGACACACCGGGGAGCTGTTTTTT	CATSEPVAGHTGELFF
TRBD2	TRBV20-1	NA	TRBJ2-5	TGCAGTGCTAGTCGGGGGGTTAAGGAGACCCAGTACTTC	CSASRGVKETQYF
NA	TRBV27	NA	TRBJ2-2	TGTGCCAGCAGTTATTCTTCGGGAGAACAAACCGGGGAGCTGTTTTTT	CASSYSSGEQTGELFF
NA	TRBV11-3	NA	TRBJ1-1	TGTGCCAGCAGCTTGTCCGGAGGGAGGAACACTGAAGCTTTCTTT	CASSLSGGRNTEAFF
NA	TRBV6-6	NA	TRBJ2-2	TGTGCCTGCCTCGATCGGGGGGCGAACGGGGAGCTGTTTTTT	CACLDRGANGELFF
TRBD1	TRBV3-1/TRBV3-2	few	TRBJ2-2	TGTGCCAGCAGCCAGCCGGGACAGTCGCGCACCGGGGAGCTGTTTTTT	CASSQPGQSRTGELFF
NA	TRBV28	NA	TRBJ2-3	TGTGCCAGCAGTTCCCAACAGGGCCCAGATACGCAGTATTTT	CASSSQQGPDTQYF
NA	TRBV18	NA	TRBJ1-6	TGTGCCAGCTCACAAACGACAGGCTTCGGCTCACCCCTCCACTTT	CASSQTTGFGSPLHF
TRBD1	TRBV6-5	NA	TRBJ2-7	TGTGCCAGCAGTTCGGGGACAGAACCCTACGAGCAGTACTTC	CASSSGTEPYEQYF
TRBD1	TRBV2	NA	TRBJ2-4	TGTGCCAGCCAGGGACAGGGGGGAAACATTCAGTACTTC	CASQGQGGNIQYF
TRBD1	TRBV27	NA	TRBJ1-1	TGTGCCAGCAGTTTAATCGGGACAGGGGTCACTGAAGCTTTCTTT	CASSLIGTGVTEAFF
NA	TRBV6-5	NA	TRBJ1-5	TGTGCCACCAAAAAGACGGGGAAGGAGCCCCAGCATTTT	CATKKTGKEPQHF
NA	TRBV18	once	TRBJ2-1	TGTGCCAGCTCACCGGACTTAGACAATGAGCAGTTCTTC	CASSPDLDNEQFF
TRBD1	TRBV7-9	NA	TRBJ2-2	TGTGCCAGCAGCGTAGGTAGCCGGGACAGGGATACCGGGGAGCTGTTTTTT	CASSVGSRDRDTGELFF
TRBD1	TRBV7-9	NA	TRBJ2-7	TGTGCCAGCAGCAAACAGAGGGGGCTTTCCTACGAGCAGTACTTC	CASSKQRGLSYEQYF
NA	TRBV5-1	few	TRBJ2-5	TGCGCCAGCAGCCAGGGGACTACAAAAGAGACCCAGTACTTC	CASSQGTTKETQYF
TRBD2	TRBV27	NA	TRBJ2-3	TGTGCCAGCAGTTTGATAGCGGGGGAGTACACAGATACGCAGTATTTT	CASSLIAGEYTDTQYF
NA	TRBV6-5	few	TRBJ2-7	TGTGCCAGCGGATATGGACAGCCAGCCGAGCAGTACTTC	CASGYGQPAEQYF
TRBD1	TRBV7-3	NA	TRBJ2-7	TGTGCCAGCAGCTCGACAGGGGGCGAGCAGTACTTC	CASSSTGGEQYF
NA	TRBV30	once	TRBJ2-7	TGTGCCTGGGCCGGAATAACAGGGAGTAGAATGTACGAGCAGTACTTC	CAWAGITGSRMYEQYF
NA	TRBV11-2	NA	TRBJ2-7	TGTGCCAGCAGCTTAGCCGGGCAGGCAGGGTTTGACGGGCAGTACTTC	CASSLAGQAGFDGQYF
TRBD1	TRBV7-9	once	TRBJ2-7	TGTGCCAGCAGCCGAGAGACAGGGCCCTACGAGCAGTACTTC	CASSRETGPYEQYF
NA	TRBV19	NA	TRBJ2-3	TGTGCCAGTAGTCCGATGAAAAGCCCGCAGTATTTT	CASSPMKSPQYF
NA	TRBV12-3/TRBV12-4	few	TRBJ1-1	TGTGCCAGCAGGACAAACAGTAACACTGAAGCTTTCTTT	CASRTNSNTEAFF
TRBD2	TRBV5-1	NA	TRBJ2-5	TGCGCCAGCAGCCCGCAGCGGGGGCAAGAGACCCAGTACTTC	CASSPQRGQETQYF
TRBD1	TRBV18	NA	TRBJ1-1	TGTGCCAGCTCACAGGGGGCAAACACTGAAGCTTTCTTT	CASSQGANTEAFF
TRBD2	TRBV10-1	many	TRBJ2-3	TGCGCCAGCAGCCCCGGGGGGAGCACAGATACGCAGTATTTT	CASSPGGSTDTQYF
TRBD1	TRBV5-1	NA	TRBJ1-1	TGCGCCAGCCGACGACAGGGGACTGAAGCTTTCTTT	CASRRQGTEAFF
NA	TRBV25-1	few	TRBJ1-2	TGTGCCAGCAGTGACTCGGCGGGGCGCAACTATGGCTACACCTTC	CASSDSAGRNYGYTF
NA	TRBV5-1	NA	TRBJ2-2	TGCGCCAGCAGCCCCCCGGGGGAGCTGTTTTTT	CASSPPGELFF
TRBD1	TRBV5-1	NA	TRBJ1-5	TGCGCCAGCAGCTTAGGGACAGGGGATCGATATAGCAATCAGCCCCAGCATTTT	CASSLGTGDRYSNQPQHF
TRBD1	TRBV10-3	NA	TRBJ2-7	TGTGCCATCAGGAAAACAGGGGGCCCCCCCTACGAGCAGTACTTC	CAIRKTGGPPYEQYF
NA	TRBV5-1	few	TRBJ2-2	TGCGCCAGCAGCTTGGTAGGACTGCCCGGGGAGCTGTTTTTT	CASSLVGLPGELFF
TRBD1	TRBV29-1	few	TRBJ2-3	TGCAGCGTTGTTGGGACAGGGAAACTTTCTAGCACAGATACGCAGTATTTT	CSVVGTGKLSSTDTQYF
NA	TRBV2	NA	TRBJ2-7	TGTGCCAGCGTTGCTCCGGGTTCCGGCGAGCAGTACTTC	CASVAPGSGEQYF
TRBD2	TRBV5-1	NA	TRBJ2-2	TGCGCCAGCAGCTTGGCTGAGACTAGCGGGGGGGCCACCGGGGAGCTGTTTTTT	CASSLAETSGGATGELFF
TRBD2	TRBV7-3	few	TRBJ2-6	TGTGCCAGCAGCGGGAGGGGTAGAGGTACTGGGGCCAACGTCCTGACTTTC	CASSGRGRGTGANVLTF
NA	TRBV6-5	NA	TRBJ1-5	TGTGCCAGACGGTTACAGGGTAGCAATCAGCCCCAGCATTTT	CARRLQGSNQPQHF
TRBD1	TRBV5-1	once	TRBJ1-5	TGCGCCAGCAGCTTGGGGGGGACAGGGTCTCAGCCCCAGCATTTT	CASSLGGTGSQPQHF
NA	TRBV5-1	NA	TRBJ1-2	TGCGCCAGCAGTCCCGGACAGCCAAATGGCTACACCTTC	CASSPGQPNGYTF
NA	TRBV5-6	NA	TRBJ2-5	TGTGCCAGCAGCTTGGACAGAGAGACCCAGTACTTC	CASSLDRETQYF